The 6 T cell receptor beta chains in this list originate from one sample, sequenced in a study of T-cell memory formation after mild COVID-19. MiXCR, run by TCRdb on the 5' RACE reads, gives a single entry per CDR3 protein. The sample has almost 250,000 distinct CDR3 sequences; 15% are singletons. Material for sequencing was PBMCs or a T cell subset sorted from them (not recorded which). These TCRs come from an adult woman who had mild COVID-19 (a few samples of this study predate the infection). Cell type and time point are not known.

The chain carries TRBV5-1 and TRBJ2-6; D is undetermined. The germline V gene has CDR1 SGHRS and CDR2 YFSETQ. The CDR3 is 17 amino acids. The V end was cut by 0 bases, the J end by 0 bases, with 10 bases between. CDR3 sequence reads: CASSLAPPDSGANVLTF. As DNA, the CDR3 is TGCGCCAGCAGCTTGGCACCTCCCGACTCTGGGGCCAACGTCCTGACTTTC.

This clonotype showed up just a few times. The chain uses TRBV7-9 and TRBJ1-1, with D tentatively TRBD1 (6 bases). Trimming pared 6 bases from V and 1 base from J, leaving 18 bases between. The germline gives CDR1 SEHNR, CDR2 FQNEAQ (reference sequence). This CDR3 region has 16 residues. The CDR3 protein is CASSPGEGGSNTEAFF. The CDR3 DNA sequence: TGTGCCAGCAGTCCAGGGGAGGGCGGATCGAACACTGAAGCTTTCTTT.

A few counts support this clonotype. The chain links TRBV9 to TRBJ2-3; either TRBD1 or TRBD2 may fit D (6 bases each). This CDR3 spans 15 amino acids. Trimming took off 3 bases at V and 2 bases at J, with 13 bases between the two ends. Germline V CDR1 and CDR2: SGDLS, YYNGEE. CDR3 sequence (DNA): TGTGCCAGCAGCGCCCTCGGGGGCCCCACAGATACGCAGTATTTT. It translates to CASSALGGPTDTQYF.

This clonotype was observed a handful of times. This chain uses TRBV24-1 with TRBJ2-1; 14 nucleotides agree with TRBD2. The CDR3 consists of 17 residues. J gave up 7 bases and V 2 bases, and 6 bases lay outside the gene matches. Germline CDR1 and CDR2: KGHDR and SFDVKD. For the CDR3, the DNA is TGTGCCACCAGTGATTCTGGACTAGCGGGAGGAGTGAATGAGCAGTTCTTC. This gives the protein CATSDSGLAGGVNEQFF.

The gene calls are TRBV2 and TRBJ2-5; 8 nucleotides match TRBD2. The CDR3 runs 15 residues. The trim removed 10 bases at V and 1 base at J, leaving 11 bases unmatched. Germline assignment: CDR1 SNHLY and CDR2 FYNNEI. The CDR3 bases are TGTGCCAATTCGGGGGAAGCGGGGGTCCAAGAGACCCAGTACTTC. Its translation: CANSGEAGVQETQYF.

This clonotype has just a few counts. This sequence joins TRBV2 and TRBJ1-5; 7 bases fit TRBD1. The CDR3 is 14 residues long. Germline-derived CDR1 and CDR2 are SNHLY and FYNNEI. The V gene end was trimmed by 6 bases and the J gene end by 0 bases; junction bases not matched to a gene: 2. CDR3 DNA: TGTGCCAGCAGGACAGGGAATAGCAATCAGCCCCAGCATTTT. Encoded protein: CASRTGNSNQPQHF. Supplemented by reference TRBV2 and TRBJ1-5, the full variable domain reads EPEVTQTPSHQVTQMGQEVILRCVPISNHLYFYWYRQILGQKVEFLVSFYNNEISEKSEIFDDQFSVERPDGSNFTLKIRSTKLEDSAMYFCASRTGNSNQPQHFGDGTRLSIL.